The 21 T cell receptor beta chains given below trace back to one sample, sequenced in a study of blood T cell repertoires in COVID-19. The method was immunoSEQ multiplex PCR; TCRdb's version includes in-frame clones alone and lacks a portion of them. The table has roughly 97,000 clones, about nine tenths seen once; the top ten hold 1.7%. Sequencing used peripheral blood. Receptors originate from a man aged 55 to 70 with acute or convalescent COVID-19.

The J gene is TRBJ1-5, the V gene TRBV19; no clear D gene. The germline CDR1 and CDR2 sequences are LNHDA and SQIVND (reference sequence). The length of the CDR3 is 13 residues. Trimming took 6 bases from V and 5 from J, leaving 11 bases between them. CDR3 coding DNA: TGTGCCAGTAGACCTCAGAGGGATCAGCCCCAGCATTTT. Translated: CASRPQRDQPQHF.

CDR3 nucleotides: TGTGCCAGCTCACCACGGAGCGAGACCCAGTACTTC. As protein: CASSPRSETQYF. The rearrangement uses TRBV18 and TRBJ2-5, with D unclear. The CDR3 runs to 12 residues. Per germline, CDR1 KGHSH and CDR2 LQKENI. V lost 1 base to trimming and J lost 5 bases, with 5 bases between them.

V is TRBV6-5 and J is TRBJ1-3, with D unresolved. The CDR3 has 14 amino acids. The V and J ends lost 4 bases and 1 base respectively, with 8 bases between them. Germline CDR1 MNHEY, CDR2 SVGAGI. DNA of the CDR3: TGTGCCAGCAGTTCCGGGTATTCTGGAAACACCATATATTTT. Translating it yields CASSSGYSGNTIYF.

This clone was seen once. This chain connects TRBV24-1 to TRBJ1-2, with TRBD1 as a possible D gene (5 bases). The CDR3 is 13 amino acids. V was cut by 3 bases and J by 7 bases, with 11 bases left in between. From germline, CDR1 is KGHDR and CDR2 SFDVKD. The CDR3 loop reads CATSDPSQGGYTF. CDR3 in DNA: TGTGCCACCAGTGATCCCTCCCAGGGTGGCTACACCTTC.

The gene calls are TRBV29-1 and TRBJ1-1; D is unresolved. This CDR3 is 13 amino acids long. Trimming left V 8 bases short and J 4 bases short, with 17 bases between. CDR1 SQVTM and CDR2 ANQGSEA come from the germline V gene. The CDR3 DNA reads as TGCAGCTCTGCGGCCAGATGGTCCACTGAAGCTTTCTTT. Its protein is CSSAARWSTEAFF.

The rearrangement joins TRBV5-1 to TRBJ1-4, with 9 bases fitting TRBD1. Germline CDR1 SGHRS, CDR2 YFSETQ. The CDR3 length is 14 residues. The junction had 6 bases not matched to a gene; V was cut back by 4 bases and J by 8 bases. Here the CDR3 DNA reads TGCGCCAGCAGCGTGACAGGGGGTGGAGAAAAACTGTTTTTT. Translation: CASSVTGGGEKLFF.

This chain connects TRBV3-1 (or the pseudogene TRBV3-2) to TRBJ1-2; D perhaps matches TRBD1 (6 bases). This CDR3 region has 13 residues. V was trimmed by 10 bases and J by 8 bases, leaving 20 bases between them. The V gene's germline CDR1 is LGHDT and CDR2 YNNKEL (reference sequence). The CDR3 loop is CATSKGGPEGYTF. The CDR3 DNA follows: TGTGCCACTTCAAAGGGGGGGCCAGAGGGCTACACCTTC.

Here the CDR3 reads CASSLRGLGQAFF. CDR3 nucleotide sequence: TGTGCCAGCAGTTTAAGGGGCCTGGGGCAAGCTTTCTTT. This sequence joins TRBV12-3 or TRBV12-4 and TRBJ1-1; TRBD1 is a possible D gene (5 bases). V gave up 2 bases and J gave up 9 bases, with 13 bases separating them. This CDR3 region has 13 residues.

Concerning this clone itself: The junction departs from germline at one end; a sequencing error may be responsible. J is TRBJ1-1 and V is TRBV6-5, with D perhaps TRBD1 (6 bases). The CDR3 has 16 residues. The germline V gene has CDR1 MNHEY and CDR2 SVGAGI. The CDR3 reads CASSYSSAGVKTEAFF. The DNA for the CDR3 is TGTGCCAGCAGTTACTCGTCGGCAGGGGTGAAGACTGAAGCTTTCTTT.

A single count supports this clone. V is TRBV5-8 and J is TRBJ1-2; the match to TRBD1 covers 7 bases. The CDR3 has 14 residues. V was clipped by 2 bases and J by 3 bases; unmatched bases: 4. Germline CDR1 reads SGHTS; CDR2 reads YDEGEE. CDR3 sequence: CASSFRQGDYGYTF. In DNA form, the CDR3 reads TGTGCCAGCAGCTTCAGACAGGGTGACTATGGCTACACCTTC.

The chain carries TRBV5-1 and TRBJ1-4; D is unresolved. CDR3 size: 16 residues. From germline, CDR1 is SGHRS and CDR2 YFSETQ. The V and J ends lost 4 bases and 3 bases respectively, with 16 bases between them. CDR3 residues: CASSPQPGDANEKLFF. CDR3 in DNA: TGCGCCAGCAGCCCTCAGCCCGGGGATGCTAATGAAAAACTGTTTTTT.

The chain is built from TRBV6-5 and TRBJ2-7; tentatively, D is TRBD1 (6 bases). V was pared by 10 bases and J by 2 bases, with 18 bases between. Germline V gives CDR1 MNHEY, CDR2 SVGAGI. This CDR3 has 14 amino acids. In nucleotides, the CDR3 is TGTGCCACACCCTCTACGAGGGGGACCTACGAGCAGTACTTC. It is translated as CATPSTRGTYEQYF.

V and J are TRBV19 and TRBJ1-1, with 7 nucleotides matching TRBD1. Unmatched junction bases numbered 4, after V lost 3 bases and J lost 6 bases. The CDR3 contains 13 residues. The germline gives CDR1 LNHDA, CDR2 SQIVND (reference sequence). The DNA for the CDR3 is TGTGCCAGTAGTATTACAGGGGTCCCTGAAGCTTTCTTT. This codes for CASSITGVPEAFF.

The CDR3 nucleotides read TGTGCCAGTAGTACCAGGACTTCGCCCCAGCATTTT. This translates into CASSTRTSPQHF. The chain couples TRBV19 to TRBJ1-5; no clear D. V was clipped by 4 bases and J by 9 bases, with 10 bases between them. Looked up from germline, CDR1 is LNHDA and CDR2 is SQIVND (reference sequence). The CDR3 totals 12 residues.

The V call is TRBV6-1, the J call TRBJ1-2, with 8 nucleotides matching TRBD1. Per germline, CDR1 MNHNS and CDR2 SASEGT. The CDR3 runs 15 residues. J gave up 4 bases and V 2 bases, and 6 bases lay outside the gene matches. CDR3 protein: CASSENGQGRYGYTF. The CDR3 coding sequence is TGTGCCAGCAGTGAAAACGGACAGGGACGCTATGGCTACACCTTC.

CDR3 in DNA: TGCGCCAGCAGCCTGGGATTTAGCGGCTACACCTTC. Encoded protein: CASSLGFSGYTF. The chain couples TRBV5-1 to TRBJ1-2; D is uncertain. The V gene's germline CDR1 is SGHRS and CDR2 YFSETQ. The V gene lost 4 bases and the J gene lost 8 bases, with 12 bases spanning the gap. This CDR3 contains 12 residues.

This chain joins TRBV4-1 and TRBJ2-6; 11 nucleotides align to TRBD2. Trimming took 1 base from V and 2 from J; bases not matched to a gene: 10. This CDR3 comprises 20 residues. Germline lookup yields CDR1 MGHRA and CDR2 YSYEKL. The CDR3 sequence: CASSQGLAGGTYPGANVLTF. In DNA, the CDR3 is TGCGCCAGCAGCCAAGGGCTAGCGGGGGGAACTTATCCTGGGGCCAACGTCCTGACTTTC.

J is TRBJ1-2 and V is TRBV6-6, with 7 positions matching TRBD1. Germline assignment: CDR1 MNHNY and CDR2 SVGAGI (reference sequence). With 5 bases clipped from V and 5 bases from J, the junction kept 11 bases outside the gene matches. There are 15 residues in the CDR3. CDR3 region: CASSEKSGTAYGYTF. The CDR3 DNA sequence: TGTGCCAGCAGTGAGAAGTCCGGGACAGCATATGGCTACACCTTC.

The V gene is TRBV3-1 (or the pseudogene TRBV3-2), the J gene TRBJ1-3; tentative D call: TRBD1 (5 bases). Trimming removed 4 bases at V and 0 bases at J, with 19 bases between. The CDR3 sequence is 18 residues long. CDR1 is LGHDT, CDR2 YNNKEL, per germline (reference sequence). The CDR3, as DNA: TGTGCCAGCAGCCGTGGGACTCCGCTACCTTACTCTGGAAACACCATATATTTT. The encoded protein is CASSRGTPLPYSGNTIYF.

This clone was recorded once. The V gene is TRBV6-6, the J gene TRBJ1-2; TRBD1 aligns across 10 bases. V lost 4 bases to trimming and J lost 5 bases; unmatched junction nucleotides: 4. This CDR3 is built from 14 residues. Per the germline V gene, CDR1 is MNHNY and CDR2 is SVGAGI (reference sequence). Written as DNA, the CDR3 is TGTGCCAGCAGTTTCGACAGGGGGCCTTATGGCTACACCTTC. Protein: CASSFDRGPYGYTF.

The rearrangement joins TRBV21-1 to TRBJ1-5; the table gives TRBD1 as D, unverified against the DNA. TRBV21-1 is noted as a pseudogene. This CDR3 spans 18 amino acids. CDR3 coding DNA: TGTGCCAGCAGCAATAGTCACAGGGGGCCTATGGGCAATCAGCCCCAGCATTTT. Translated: CASSNSHRGPMGNQPQHF.